This record covers a single TCR beta chain. Amplified regions were TCR beta CDR3 sequences from RNA transcripts. The primer set for the first-round RT-PCR of the TCR CDR3 was HTBI. TCRdb ran MiXCR on the multiplex PCR reads and lists one entry per CDR3 protein. This repertoire shows approximately 690,000 distinct CDR3 sequences, less than 25% found once; its top ten account for 34%. The study left out patients who had uncontrolled infection, other autoimmune disease, pregnancy or lactation. The data belong to a study of T cells in Graves' hyperthyroidism and ophthalmopathy. The CDR3 contains 14 residues. CDR1 and CDR2 from the germline V gene are MNHEY and SMNVEV (reference sequence). Between the trimmed V and J ends, which lost 5 bases and 3 bases, there was a span of 14 bases.

The sample consisted of blood. The gene calls are TRBV27 and TRBJ2-7, with a tentative D call TRBD1 (5 bases). The TCR was taken from a man under 40 with Graves' ophthalmopathy. CDR3 sequence (DNA): TGTGCCAGCAGTATAGCAGGGTTCGGCTACGAGCAGTACTTC. It yields the protein CASSIAGFGYEQYF.